The sequence of this T cell receptor beta chain was determined in a study of CD8 T cells in ankylosing spondylitis. Whole-study findings and limits: Disease-linked clones reportedly concentrated significantly in matched ankylosing spondylitis synovial fluid. A TCR beta motif made of fewer than 10 highly homologous variants seemed typical of ankylosing spondylitis blood.

At least ten counts were recorded for this clonotype. Its specificity is not known. Germline trimming cut 4 bases from V and 0 bases from J; bases unmatched to any gene: 6. The germline gives CDR1 MNHEY, CDR2 SMNVEV (reference sequence). The CDR3 runs to 17 residues. The TCR beta libraries were generated through quantitative 5'-RACE incorporating molecular barcodes. Each CDR3 protein is one row after TCRdb ran MiXCR on the 5' RACE reads. The sample holds fewer than 550,000 distinct CDR3 sequences, about 5.4% seen once. The clonotype was recovered from a male donor with ankylosing spondylitis. The sample comprised blood, either unsorted or a sorted T cell fraction (not recorded which). V is TRBV27 and J is TRBJ1-6, with 7 bases identical to TRBD1. CDR3 bases: TGTGCCAGCAGTTATAGGGGGCTAAGCTCCTATAATTCACCCCTCCACTTT. As protein: CASSYRGLSSYNSPLHF.